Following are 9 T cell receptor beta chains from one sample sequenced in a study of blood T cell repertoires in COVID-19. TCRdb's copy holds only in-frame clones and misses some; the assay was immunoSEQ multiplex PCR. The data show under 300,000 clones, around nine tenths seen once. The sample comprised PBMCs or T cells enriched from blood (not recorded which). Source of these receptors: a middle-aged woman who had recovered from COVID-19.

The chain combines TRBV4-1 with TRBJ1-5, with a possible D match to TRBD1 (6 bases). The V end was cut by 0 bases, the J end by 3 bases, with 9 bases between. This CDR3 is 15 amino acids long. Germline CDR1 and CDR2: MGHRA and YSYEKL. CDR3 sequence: CASSQEAGDNQPQHF. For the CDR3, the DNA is TGCGCCAGCAGCCAAGAAGCAGGGGACAATCAGCCCCAGCATTTT.

For the CDR3, the DNA is TGTGCCAGCAGCCAAGAGGCTGGGGCTACCTACGAGCAGTACTTC. Translation: CASSQEAGATYEQYF. The chain has TRBV4-2 and TRBJ2-7, with D tentatively TRBD1 (5 bases). This CDR3 contains 15 residues. Trimming removed 0 bases at V and 2 bases at J, with 11 bases between. Germline V CDR1 and CDR2: LGHNA, YNFKEQ.

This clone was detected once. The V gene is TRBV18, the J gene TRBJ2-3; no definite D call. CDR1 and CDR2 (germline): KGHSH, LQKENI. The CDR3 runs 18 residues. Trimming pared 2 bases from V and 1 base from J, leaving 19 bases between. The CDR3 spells CASSPMAAHKGGTDTQYF. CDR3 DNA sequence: TGTGCCAGCTCACCAATGGCAGCACACAAAGGAGGCACAGATACGCAGTATTTT.

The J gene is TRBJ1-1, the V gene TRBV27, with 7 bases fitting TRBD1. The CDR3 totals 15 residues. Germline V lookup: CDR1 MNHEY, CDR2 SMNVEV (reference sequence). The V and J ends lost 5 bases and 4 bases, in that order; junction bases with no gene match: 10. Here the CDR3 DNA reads TGTGCCAGCAGTCTACGACAGGGAAGGTCCACTGAAGCTTTCTTT. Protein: CASSLRQGRSTEAFF.

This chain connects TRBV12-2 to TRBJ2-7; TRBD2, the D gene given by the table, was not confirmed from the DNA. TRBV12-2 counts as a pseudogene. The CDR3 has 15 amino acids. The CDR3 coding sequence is TGTGCAAGTCGCCGCAACCGGGACTTTTCCTACGAGCAGTACTTC. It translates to CASRRNRDFSYEQYF.

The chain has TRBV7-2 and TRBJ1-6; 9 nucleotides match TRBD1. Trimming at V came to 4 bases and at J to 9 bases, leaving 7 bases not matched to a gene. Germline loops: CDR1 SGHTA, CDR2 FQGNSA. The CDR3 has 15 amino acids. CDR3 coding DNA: TGTGCCAGCAGCTCAGATGGGACAGGGCGTTCACCCCTCCACTTT. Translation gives CASSSDGTGRSPLHF.

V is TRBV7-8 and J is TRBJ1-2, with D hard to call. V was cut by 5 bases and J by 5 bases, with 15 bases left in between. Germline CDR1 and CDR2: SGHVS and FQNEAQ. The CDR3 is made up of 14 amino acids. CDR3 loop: CASSPSGRTYGYTF. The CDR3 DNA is TGTGCCAGCAGCCCCTCGGGTCGGACTTATGGCTACACCTTC.

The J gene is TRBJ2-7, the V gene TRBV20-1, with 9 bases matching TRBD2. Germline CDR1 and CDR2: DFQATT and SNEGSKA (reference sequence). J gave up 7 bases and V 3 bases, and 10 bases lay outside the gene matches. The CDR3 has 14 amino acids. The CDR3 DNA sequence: TGCAGTGCTAGTCTGGGAGCGGGGGGTTTGGAGCAGTACTTC. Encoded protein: CSASLGAGGLEQYF.

CDR3 sequence reads: CASSANTYEQYF. CDR3 DNA sequence: TGTGCCAGCAGCGCGAATACCTACGAGCAGTACTTC. The V call is TRBV2, the J call TRBJ2-7, with D hard to call. Trimming took off 6 bases at V and 2 bases at J, with 8 bases between the two ends. Germline V gene lookup returns CDR1 SNHLY and CDR2 FYNNEI. The CDR3 extends over 12 amino acids.